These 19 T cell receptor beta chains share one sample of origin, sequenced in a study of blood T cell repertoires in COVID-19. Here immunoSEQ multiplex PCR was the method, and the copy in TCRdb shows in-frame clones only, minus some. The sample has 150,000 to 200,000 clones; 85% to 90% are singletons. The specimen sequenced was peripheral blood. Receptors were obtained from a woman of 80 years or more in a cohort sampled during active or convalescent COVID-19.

The CDR3 is CASSPGTSSFF. In DNA, the CDR3 is TGTGCCAGCAGCCCGGGGACAAGCTCATTCTTT. The chain couples TRBV11-2 to TRBJ1-1; D may be TRBD1 (6 bases). CDR3 length: 11 residues. Per germline, CDR1 SGHAT and CDR2 FQNNGV. With 5 bases removed from V and 14 bases from J, the gap between germline ends came to 15 bases.

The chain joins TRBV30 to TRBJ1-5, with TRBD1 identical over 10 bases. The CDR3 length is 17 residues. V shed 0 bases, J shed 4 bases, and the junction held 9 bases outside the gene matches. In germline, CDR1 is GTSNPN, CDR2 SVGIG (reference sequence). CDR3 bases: TGTGCCTGGAGTGTAGGACAGGGGGTGTTTGGGAATCAGCCCCAGCATTTT. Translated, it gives CAWSVGQGVFGNQPQHF.

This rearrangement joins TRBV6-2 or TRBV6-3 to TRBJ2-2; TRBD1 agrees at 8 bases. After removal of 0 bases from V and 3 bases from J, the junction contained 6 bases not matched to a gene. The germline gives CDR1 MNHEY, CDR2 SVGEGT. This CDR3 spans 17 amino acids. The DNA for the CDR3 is TGTGCCAGCAGTTACTCGAATGACAGGGGTTACACCGGGGAGCTGTTTTTT. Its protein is CASSYSNDRGYTGELFF.

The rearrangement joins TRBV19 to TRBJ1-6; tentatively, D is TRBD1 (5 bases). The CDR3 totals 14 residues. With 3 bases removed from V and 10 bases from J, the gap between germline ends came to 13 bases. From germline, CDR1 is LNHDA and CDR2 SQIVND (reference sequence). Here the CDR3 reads CASSIKGIGSPLHF. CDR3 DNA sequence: TGTGCCAGTAGTATCAAGGGGATCGGATCACCCCTCCACTTT.

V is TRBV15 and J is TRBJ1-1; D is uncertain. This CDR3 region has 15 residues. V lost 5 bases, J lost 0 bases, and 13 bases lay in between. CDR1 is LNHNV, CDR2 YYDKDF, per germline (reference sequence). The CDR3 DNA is TGTGCCACCAGCGTTACCATCGGGATGAACACTGAAGCTTTCTTT. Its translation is CATSVTIGMNTEAFF.

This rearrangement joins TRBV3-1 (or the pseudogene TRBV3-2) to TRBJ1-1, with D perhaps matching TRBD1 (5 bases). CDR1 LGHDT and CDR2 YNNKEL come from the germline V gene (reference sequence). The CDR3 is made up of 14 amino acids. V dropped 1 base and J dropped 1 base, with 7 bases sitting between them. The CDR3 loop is CASSQGQKNTEAFF. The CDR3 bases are TGTGCCAGCAGCCAAGGACAGAAGAACACTGAAGCTTTCTTT.

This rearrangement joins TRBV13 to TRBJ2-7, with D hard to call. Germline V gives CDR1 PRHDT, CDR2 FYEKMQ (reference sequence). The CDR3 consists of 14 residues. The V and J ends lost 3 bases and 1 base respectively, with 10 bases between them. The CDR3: CASSFPSVSYEQYF. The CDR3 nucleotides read TGTGCCAGCAGCTTCCCATCGGTATCCTACGAGCAGTACTTC.

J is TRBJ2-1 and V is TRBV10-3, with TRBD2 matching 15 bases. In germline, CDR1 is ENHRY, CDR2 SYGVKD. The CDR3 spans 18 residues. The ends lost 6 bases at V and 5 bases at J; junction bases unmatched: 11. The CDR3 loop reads CAISYGLAGGQVNNEQFF. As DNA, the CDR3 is TGTGCCATCAGCTATGGACTAGCGGGGGGGCAGGTCAACAATGAGCAGTTCTTC.

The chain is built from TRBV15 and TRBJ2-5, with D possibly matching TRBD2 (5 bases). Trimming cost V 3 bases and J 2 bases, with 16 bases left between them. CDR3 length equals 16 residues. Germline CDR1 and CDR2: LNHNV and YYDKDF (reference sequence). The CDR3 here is CATSSGGFGLQETQYF. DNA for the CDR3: TGTGCCACCAGCAGTGGCGGGTTCGGGCTGCAAGAGACCCAGTACTTC.

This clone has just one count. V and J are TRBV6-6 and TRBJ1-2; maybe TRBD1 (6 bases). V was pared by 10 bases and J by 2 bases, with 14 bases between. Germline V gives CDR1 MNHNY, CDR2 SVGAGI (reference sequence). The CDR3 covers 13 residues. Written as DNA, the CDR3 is TGTGCCAATTCCAGGGGACTAAACTATGGCTACACCTTC. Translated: CANSRGLNYGYTF.

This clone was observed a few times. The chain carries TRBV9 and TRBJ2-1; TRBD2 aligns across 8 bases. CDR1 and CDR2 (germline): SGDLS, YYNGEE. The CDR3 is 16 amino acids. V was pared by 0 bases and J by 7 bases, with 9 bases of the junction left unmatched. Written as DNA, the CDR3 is TGTGCCAGCAGCGTAGGGGGGACTAGACTTCAAAATGAGCAGTTCTTC. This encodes CASSVGGTRLQNEQFF.

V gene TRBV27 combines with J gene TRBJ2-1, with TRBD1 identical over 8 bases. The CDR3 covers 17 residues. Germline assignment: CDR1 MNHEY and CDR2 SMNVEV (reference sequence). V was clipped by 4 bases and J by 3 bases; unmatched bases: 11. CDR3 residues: CASSSSGGTGYYNEQFF. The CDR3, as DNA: TGTGCCAGCAGTTCCTCCGGAGGGACAGGATACTACAATGAGCAGTTCTTC.

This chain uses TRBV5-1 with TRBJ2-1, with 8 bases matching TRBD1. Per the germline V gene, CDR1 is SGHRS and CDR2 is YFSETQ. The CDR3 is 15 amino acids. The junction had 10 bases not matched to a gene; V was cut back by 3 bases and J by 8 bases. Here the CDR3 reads CASSSPGQVFDEQFF. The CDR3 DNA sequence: TGCGCCAGCAGCTCCCCGGGACAGGTTTTCGATGAGCAGTTCTTC.

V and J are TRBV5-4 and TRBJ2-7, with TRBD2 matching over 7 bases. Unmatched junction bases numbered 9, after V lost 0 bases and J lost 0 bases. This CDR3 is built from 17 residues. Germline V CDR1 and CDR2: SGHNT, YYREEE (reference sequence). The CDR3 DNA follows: TGTGCCAGCAGCTTGGTAAGGAGGCGGGGGAGCTCCTACGAGCAGTACTTC. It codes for CASSLVRRRGSSYEQYF.

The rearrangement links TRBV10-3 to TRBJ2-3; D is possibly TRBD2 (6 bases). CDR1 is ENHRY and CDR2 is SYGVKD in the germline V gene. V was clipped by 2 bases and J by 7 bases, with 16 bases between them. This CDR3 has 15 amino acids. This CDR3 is CAISEPFRGIHTQYF. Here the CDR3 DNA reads TGTGCCATCAGTGAGCCTTTTCGGGGGATCCATACGCAGTATTTT.

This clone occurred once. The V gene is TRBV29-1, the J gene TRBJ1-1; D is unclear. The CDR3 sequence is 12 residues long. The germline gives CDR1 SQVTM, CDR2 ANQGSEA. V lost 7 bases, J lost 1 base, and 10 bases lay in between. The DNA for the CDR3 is TGCAGCGCCGAATACGGGAACACTGAAGCTTTCTTT. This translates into CSAEYGNTEAFF.

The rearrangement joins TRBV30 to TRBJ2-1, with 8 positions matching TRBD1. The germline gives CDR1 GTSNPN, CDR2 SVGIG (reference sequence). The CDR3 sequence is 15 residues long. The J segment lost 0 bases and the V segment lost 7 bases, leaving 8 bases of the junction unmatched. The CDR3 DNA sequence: TGTGCCTTACTCAGGGGGCTCTACTCCTACAATGAGCAGTTCTTC. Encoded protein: CALLRGLYSYNEQFF.

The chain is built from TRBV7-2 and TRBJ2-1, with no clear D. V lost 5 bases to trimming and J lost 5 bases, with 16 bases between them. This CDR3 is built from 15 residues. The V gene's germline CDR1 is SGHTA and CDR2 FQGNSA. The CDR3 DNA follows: TGTGCCAGCAGCCCGTACCTCCTAACTGACAATGAGCAGTTCTTC. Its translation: CASSPYLLTDNEQFF.

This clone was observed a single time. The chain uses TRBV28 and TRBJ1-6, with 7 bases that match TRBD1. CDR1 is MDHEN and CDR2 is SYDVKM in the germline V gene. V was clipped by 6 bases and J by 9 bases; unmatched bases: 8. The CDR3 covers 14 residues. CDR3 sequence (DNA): TGTGCCAGCAGCCTGACAGGGAATGGTTCACCCCTCCACTTT. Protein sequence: CASSLTGNGSPLHF.